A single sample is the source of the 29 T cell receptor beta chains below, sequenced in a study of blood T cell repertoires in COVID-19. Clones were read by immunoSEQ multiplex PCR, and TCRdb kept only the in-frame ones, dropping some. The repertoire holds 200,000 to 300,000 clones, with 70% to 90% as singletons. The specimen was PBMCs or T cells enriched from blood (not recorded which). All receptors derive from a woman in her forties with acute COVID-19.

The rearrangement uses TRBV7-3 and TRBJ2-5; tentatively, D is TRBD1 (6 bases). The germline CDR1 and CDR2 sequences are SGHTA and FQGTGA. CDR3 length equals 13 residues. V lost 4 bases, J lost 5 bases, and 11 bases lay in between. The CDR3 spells CASSSNQGETQYF. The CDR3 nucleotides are TGTGCCAGCAGCTCCAACCAGGGGGAGACCCAGTACTTC.

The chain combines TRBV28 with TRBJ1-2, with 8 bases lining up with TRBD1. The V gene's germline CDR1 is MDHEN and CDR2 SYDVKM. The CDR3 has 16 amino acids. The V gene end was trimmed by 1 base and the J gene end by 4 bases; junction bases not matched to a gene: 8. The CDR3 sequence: CASSLLQAGGAYGYTF. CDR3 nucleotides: TGTGCCAGCAGTTTATTACAAGCAGGGGGCGCCTATGGCTACACCTTC.

As DNA, the CDR3 is TGTGCCAGCTCACCGGGACTAGCGGGAGGGGGCTCCTACAATGAGCAGTTCTTC. Protein sequence: CASSPGLAGGGSYNEQFF. J is TRBJ2-1 and V is TRBV18; TRBD2 agrees at 16 bases. V lost 3 bases, J lost 0 bases, and 2 bases stayed unmatched. Germline lookup yields CDR1 KGHSH and CDR2 LQKENI. The CDR3 is 18 amino acids.

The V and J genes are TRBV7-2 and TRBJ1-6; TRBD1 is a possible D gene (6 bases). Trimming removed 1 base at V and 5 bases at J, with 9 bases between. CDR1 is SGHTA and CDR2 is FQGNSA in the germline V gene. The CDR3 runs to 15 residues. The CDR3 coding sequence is TGTGCCAGCAGCTTAGTGACAGGTGATAATTCACCCCTCCACTTT. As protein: CASSLVTGDNSPLHF.

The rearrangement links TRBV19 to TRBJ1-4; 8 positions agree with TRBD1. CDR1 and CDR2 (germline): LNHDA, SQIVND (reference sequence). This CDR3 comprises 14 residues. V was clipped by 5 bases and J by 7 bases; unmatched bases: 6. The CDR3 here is CASSLQGAGEKLFF. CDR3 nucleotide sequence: TGTGCCAGTAGTCTGCAGGGGGCGGGTGAAAAACTGTTTTTT.

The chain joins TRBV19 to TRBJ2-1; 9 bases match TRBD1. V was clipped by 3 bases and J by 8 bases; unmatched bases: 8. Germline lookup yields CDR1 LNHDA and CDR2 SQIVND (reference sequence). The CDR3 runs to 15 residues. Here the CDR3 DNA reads TGTGCCAGTAGTATCCGGGACAGGGCCTTCGATGAGCAGTTCTTC. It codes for CASSIRDRAFDEQFF.

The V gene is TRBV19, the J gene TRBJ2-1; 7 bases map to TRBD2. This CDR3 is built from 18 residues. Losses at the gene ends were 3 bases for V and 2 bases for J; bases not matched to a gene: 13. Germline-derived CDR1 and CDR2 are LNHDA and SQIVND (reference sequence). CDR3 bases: TGTGCCAGTAGTATCACTTTAAGTGCGGGAGTACCCTACAATGAGCAGTTCTTC. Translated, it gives CASSITLSAGVPYNEQFF.

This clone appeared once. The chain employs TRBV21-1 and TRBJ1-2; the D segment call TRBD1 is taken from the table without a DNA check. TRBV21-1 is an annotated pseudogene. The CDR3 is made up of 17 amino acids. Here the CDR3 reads CASSTRTYPLTNYGYTF. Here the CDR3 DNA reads TGTGCCAGCAGCACGCGGACATACCCATTAACTAACTATGGCTACACCTTC.

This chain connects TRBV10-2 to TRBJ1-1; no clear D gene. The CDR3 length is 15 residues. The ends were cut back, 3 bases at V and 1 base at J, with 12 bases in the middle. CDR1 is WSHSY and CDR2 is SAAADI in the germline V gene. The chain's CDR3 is CASSDESRGNTEAFF. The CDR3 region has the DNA TGCGCCAGCAGTGATGAGAGCAGAGGGAACACTGAAGCTTTCTTT.

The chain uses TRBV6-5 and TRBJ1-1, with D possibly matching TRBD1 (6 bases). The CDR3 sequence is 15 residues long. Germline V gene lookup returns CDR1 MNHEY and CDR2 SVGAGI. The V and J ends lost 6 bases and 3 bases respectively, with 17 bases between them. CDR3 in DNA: TGTGCCAGCAGGGGGCTCGGCGCAGGGGACACTGAAGCTTTCTTT. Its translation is CASRGLGAGDTEAFF.

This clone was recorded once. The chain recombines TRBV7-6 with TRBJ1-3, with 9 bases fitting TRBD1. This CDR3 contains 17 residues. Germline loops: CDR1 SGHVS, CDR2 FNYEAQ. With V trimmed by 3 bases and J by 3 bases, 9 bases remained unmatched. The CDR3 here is CASSLNRGRSGGNTIYF. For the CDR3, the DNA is TGTGCCAGCAGCTTGAACAGGGGGCGGTCCGGTGGAAACACCATATATTTT.

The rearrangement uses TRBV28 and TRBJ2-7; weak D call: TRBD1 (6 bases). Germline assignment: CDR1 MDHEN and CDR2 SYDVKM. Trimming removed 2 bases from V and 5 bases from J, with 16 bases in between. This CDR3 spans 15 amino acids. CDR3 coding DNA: TGTGCCAGCAGTTTAATTGGGCAGGGGATCAACGAGCAGTACTTC. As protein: CASSLIGQGINEQYF.

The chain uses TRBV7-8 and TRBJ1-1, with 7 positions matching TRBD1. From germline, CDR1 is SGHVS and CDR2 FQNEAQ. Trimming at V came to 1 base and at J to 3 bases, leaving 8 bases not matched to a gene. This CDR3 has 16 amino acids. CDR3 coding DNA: TGTGCCAGCAGCTTAGATTACTTCAGGGGGGACACTGAAGCTTTCTTT. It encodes CASSLDYFRGDTEAFF.

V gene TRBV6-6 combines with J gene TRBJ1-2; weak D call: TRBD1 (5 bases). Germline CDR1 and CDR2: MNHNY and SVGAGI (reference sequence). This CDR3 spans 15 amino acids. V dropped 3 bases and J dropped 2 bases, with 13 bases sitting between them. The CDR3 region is CASSYGADPNYGYTF. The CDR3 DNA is TGTGCCAGCAGTTATGGGGCAGACCCAAACTATGGCTACACCTTC.

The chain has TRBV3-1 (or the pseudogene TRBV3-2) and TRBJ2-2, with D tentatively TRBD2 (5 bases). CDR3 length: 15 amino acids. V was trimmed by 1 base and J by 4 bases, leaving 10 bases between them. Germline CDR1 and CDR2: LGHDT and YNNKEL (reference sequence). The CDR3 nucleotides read TGTGCCAGCAGCCAAGCCGGGATTCTCACCGGGGAGCTGTTTTTT. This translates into CASSQAGILTGELFF.

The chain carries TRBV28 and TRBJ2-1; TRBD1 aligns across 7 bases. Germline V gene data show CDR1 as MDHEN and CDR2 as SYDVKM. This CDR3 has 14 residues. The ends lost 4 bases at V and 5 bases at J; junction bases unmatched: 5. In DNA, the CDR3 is TGTGCCAGCAGTTCGCCGCAGGGGGACAATGAGCAGTTCTTC. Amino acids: CASSSPQGDNEQFF.

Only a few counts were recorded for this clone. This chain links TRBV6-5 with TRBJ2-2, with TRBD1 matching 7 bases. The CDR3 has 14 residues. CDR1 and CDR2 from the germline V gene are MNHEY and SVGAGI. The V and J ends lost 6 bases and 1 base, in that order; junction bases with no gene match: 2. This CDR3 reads CASSDRVNTGELFF. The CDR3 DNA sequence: TGTGCCAGCAGCGACAGGGTGAACACCGGGGAGCTGTTTTTT.

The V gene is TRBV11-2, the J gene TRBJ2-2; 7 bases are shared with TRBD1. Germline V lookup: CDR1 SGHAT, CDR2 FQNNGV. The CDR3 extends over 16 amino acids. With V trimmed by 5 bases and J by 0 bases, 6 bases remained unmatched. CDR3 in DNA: TGTGCCAGCAGCGTATGGACAGGTTCGAACACCGGGGAGCTGTTTTTT. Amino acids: CASSVWTGSNTGELFF. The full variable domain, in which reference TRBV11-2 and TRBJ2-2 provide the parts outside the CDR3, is EAGVAQSPRYKIIEKRQSVAFWCNPISGHATLYWYQQILGQGPKLLIQFQNNGVVDDSQLPKDRFSAERLKGVDSTLKIQPAKLEDSAVYLCASSVWTGSNTGELFFGEGSRLTVL.

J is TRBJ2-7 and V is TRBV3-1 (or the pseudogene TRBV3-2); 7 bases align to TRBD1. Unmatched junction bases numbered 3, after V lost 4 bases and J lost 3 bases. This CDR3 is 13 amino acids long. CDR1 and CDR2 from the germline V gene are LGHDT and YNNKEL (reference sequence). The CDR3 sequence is CASSLNRGYEQYF. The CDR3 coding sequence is TGTGCCAGCAGCCTCAACAGGGGCTACGAGCAGTACTTC.

Written as DNA, the CDR3 is TGTGCCACCAGCAGAGTTTGGGAAGGGGACACTGAAGCTTTCTTT. It specifies CATSRVWEGDTEAFF. This sequence joins TRBV15 and TRBJ1-1, with TRBD1 as a possible D gene (5 bases). Trimming took 1 base from V and 3 from J, leaving 12 bases between them. CDR3 size: 15 residues. Germline CDR1 reads LNHNV; CDR2 reads YYDKDF (reference sequence).

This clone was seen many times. CDR3 sequence: CASSQSRVAKETQYF. The CDR3 nucleotides read TGTGCCAGCAGCCAATCTCGGGTAGCGAAAGAGACCCAGTACTTC. The chain carries TRBV3-1 (or the pseudogene TRBV3-2) and TRBJ2-5, with D possibly being TRBD2 (5 bases). The length of the CDR3 is 15 residues. Germline CDR1 is LGHDT and CDR2 is YNNKEL (reference sequence). V dropped 2 bases and J dropped 3 bases, with 13 bases sitting between them.

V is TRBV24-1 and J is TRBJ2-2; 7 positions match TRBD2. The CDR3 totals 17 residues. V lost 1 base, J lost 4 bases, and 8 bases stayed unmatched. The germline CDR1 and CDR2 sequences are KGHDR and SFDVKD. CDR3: CATSDLGGRTGTGELFF. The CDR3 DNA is TGTGCCACCAGTGATTTAGGCGGGAGAACCGGCACCGGGGAGCTGTTTTTT.

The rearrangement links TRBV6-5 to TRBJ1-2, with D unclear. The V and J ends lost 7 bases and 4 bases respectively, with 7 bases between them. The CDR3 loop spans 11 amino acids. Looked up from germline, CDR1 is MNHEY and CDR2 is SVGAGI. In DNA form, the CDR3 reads TGTGCCAGCATCCGGGTCTATGGCTACACCTTC. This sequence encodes CASIRVYGYTF.

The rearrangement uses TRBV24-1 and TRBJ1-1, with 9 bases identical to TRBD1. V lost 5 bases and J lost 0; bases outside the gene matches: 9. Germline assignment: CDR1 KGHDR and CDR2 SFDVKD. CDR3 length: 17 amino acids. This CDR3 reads CATSGPGQGSLNTEAFF. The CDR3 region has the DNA TGTGCCACCAGTGGCCCGGGACAGGGATCTTTGAACACTGAAGCTTTCTTT.

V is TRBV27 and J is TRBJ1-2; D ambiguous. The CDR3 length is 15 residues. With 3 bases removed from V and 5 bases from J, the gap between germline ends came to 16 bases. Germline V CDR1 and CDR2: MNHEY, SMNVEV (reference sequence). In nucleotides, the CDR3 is TGTGCCAGCAGTTTTATCGGGGAAGGTTTGTATGGCTACACCTTC. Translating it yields CASSFIGEGLYGYTF.

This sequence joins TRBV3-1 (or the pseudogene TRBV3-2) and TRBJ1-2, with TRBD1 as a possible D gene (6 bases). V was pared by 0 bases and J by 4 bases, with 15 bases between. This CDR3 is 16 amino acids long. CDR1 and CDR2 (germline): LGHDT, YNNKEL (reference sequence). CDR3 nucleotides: TGTGCCAGCAGCCAAGACCACGACAGGTTGGGCTATGGCTACACCTTC. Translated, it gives CASSQDHDRLGYGYTF.

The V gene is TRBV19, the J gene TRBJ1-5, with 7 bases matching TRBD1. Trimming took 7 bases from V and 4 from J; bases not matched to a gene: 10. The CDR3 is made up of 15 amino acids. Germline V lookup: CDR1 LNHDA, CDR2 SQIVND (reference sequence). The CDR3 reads CASNGEQGRNQPQHF. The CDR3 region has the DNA TGTGCCAGTAACGGAGAACAGGGGCGAAATCAGCCCCAGCATTTT.

The chain's CDR3 is CASSSIAYVGYTF. CDR3 bases: TGTGCCAGCAGCTCAATCGCGTATGTCGGCTACACCTTC. This rearrangement joins TRBV28 to TRBJ1-2; D remains ambiguous. The CDR3 runs to 13 residues. V was cut by 6 bases and J by 8 bases, with 16 bases left in between. Germline CDR1 MDHEN, CDR2 SYDVKM.

In DNA, the CDR3 is TGTGCCAGCAGCAAGATGCTTGGACTAGCGACGAACACCGGGGAGCTGTTTTTT. The encoded protein is CASSKMLGLATNTGELFF. The gene calls are TRBV21-1 and TRBJ2-2; whether TRBD2, the table's D call, matches the DNA was not checked. TRBV21-1 is assigned pseudogene status. The CDR3 contains 18 residues.